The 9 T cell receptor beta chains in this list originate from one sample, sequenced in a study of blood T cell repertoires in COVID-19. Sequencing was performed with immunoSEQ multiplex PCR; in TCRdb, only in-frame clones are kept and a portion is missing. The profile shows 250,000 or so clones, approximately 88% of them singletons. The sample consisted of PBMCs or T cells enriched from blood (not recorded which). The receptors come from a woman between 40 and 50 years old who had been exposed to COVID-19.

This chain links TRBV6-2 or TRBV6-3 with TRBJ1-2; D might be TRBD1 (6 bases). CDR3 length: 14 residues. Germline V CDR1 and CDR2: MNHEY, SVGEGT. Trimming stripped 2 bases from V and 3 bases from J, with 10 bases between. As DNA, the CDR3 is TGTGCCAGCAGTTACGGATGGACAGACTATGGCTACACCTTC. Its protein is CASSYGWTDYGYTF.

The CDR3 spells CASSPPGGFNTDTQYF. CDR3 sequence (DNA): TGTGCCAGCAGCCCCCCGGGGGGATTCAACACAGATACGCAGTATTTT. This rearrangement joins TRBV5-5 to TRBJ2-3; 7 bases align to TRBD2. Germline V gives CDR1 SGHKS, CDR2 YYEKEE (reference sequence). V dropped 4 bases and J dropped 2; count of bases not matched to a gene: 10. This CDR3 region has 16 residues. Full variable domain (rest looked up from reference TRBV5-5 and TRBJ2-3): DAGVTQSPTHLIKTRGQQVTLRCSPISGHKSVSWYQQVLGQGPQFIFQYYEKEERGRGNFPDRFSARQFPNYSSELNVNALLLGDSALYLCASSPPGGFNTDTQYFGPGTRLTVL.

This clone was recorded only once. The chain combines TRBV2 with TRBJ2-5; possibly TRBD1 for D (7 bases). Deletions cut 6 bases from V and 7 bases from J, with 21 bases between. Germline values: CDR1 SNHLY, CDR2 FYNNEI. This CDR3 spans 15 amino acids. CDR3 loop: CASREGRGDLGTQYF. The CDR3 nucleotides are TGTGCCAGCAGGGAGGGCAGGGGGGACTTGGGGACCCAGTACTTC.

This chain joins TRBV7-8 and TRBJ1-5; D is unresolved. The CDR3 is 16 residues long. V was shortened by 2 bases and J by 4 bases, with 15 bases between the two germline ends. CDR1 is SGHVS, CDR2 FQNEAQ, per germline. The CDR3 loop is CASSLPIRERNQPQHF. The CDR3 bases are TGTGCCAGCAGCTTACCGATACGGGAGCGTAATCAGCCCCAGCATTTT. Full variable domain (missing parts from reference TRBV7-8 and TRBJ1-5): GAGVSQSPRYKVAKRGQDVALRCDPISGHVSLFWYQQALGQGPEFLTYFQNEAQLDKSGLPSDRFFAERPEGSVSTLKIQRTQQEDSAVYLCASSLPIRERNQPQHFGDGTRLSIL.

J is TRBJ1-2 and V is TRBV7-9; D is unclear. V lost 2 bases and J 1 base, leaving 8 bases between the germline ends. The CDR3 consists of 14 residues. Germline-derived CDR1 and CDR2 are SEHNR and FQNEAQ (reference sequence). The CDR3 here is CASSLREVNYGYTF. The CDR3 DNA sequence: TGTGCCAGCAGCTTACGTGAGGTTAACTATGGCTACACCTTC.

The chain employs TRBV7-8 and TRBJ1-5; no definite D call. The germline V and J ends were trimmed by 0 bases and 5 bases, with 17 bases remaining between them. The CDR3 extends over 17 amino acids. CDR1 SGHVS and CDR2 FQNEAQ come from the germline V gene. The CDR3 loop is CASSLAESPMPDQPQHF. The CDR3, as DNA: TGTGCCAGCAGCTTAGCGGAGAGCCCCATGCCTGATCAGCCCCAGCATTTT.

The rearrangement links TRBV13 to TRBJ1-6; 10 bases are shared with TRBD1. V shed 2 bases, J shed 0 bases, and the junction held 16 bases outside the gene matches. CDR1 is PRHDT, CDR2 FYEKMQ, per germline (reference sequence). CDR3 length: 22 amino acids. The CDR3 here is CASSLRPFFSDRGSSYNSPLHF. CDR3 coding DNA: TGTGCCAGCAGCTTACGACCTTTCTTCTCGGACAGGGGGAGCTCCTATAATTCACCCCTCCACTTT.

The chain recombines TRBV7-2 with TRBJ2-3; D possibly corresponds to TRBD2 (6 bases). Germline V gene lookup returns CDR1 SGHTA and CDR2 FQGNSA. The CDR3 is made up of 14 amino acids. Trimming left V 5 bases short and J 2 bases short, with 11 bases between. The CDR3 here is CASSARDFTDTQYF. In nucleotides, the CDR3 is TGTGCCAGCAGCGCACGGGACTTCACAGATACGCAGTATTTT.

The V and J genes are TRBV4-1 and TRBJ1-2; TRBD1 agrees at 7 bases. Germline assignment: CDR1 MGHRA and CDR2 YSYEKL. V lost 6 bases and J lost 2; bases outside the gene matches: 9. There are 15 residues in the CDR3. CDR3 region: CASRPGQEGNYGYTF. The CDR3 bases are TGCGCCAGCAGACCTGGACAGGAGGGCAACTATGGCTACACCTTC.